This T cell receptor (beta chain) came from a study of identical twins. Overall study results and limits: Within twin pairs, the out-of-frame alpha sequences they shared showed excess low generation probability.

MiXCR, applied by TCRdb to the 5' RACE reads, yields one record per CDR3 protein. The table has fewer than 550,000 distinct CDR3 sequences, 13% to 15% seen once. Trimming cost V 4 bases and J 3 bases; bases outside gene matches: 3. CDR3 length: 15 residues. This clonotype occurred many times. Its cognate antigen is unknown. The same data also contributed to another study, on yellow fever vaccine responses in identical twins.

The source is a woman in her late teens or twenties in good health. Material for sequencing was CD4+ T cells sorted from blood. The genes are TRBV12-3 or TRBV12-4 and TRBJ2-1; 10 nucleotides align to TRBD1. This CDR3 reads CASSSTGGLYNEQFF. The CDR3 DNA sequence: TGTGCCAGCAGTTCGACAGGGGGCCTCTACAATGAGCAGTTCTTC.